These T cell receptor beta chains were read from a single sample in a study of T cells after yellow fever vaccination. From the 5' RACE reads, TCRdb called clonotypes with MiXCR, one entry per CDR3 protein. The table includes 400,000 or so distinct CDR3 sequences, roughly a sixth detected once. Sequenced here: PBMCs, sampled before the yellow fever booster vaccination. Every receptor here comes from a man younger than 35 who received the YFV17D yellow fever vaccine. The CDR3 runs from the conserved cysteine through the conserved F or W. The D gene is left open where the match is weak. Some rows mark clone size as missing; the rest say once, few, many or name a class of expanded clone.

>TRBJ2-2|TRBV24-1|many|TRBD1
CATAGIPGTANTGELFF
TGTGCCACCGCAGGTATACCGGGGACAGCGAACACCGGGGAGCTGTTTTTT
>TRBJ1-1|TRBV20-1|few|-
CSARRNLNTEAFF
TGCAGTGCTAGGCGGAACCTGAACACTGAAGCTTTCTTT
>TRBJ1-2|TRBV20-1|-|-
CSAPVGGASGYTF
TGCAGTGCCCCGGTAGGGGGGGCCAGTGGCTACACCTTC
>TRBJ2-5|TRBV12-3/TRBV12-4|few|-
CASSFVSQETQYF
TGTGCCAGCAGTTTTGTCAGCCAAGAGACCCAGTACTTC
>TRBJ1-1|TRBV20-1|many|-
CSARDAGRDTEAFF
TGCAGTGCTAGAGATGCGGGTAGGGACACTGAAGCTTTCTTT
>TRBJ2-3|TRBV6-2/TRBV6-3|-|-
CASSFQNPSTDTQYF
TGTGCCAGCAGTTTCCAAAACCCTAGCACAGATACGCAGTATTTT
>TRBJ1-1|TRBV12-3/TRBV12-4|-|-
CASSPTREAFF
TGTGCCAGCAGCCCCACCAGGGAGGCTTTCTTT
>TRBJ2-3|TRBV7-8|-|TRBD2
CASSSLWEGTADTQYF
TGTGCCAGCAGCTCGCTCTGGGAGGGTACAGCAGATACGCAGTATTTT
>TRBJ1-1|TRBV5-5|few|-
CASSPNPTGNTEAFF
TGTGCCAGCAGCCCAAACCCGACAGGGAACACTGAAGCTTTCTTT
>TRBJ1-2|TRBV4-1|-|-
CASSQVGGGSYGYTF
TGCGCCAGCAGCCAAGTAGGTGGAGGGTCTTATGGCTACACCTTC
>TRBJ2-3|TRBV23-1|many|-
CASITGSSTDTQYF
TGCGCCAGCATTACAGGGTCGAGCACAGATACGCAGTATTTT
>TRBJ2-1|TRBV5-6|many|TRBD2
CASSSTSGGASTYNEQFF
TGTGCCAGCAGCTCGACTAGCGGGGGGGCCAGTACCTACAATGAGCAGTTCTTC
>TRBJ1-2|TRBV6-5|few|-
CASSYSAAWDGYTF
TGTGCCAGCAGTTACTCCGCCGCCTGGGATGGCTACACCTTC
>TRBJ1-6|TRBV7-6|-|TRBD1
CASSPQTGGLSNSPLHF
TGTGCCAGCAGCCCCCAGACAGGGGGACTAAGTAATTCACCCCTCCACTTT
>TRBJ2-3|TRBV15|few|-
CATSRDWVSDTQYF
TGTGCCACCAGCAGAGATTGGGTCTCCGATACGCAGTATTTT
>TRBJ2-7|TRBV4-1|-|-
CASSQDPGAYEQYF
TGCGCCAGCAGCCAAGATCCAGGGGCGTACGAGCAGTACTTC
>TRBJ2-3|TRBV20-1|few|TRBD2
CSARLAESTDTQYF
TGCAGTGCCAGACTAGCGGAGAGCACAGATACGCAGTATTTT
>TRBJ1-5|TRBV6-4|-|-
CASSDSYSNQPQHF
TGTGCCAGCAGTGACAGCTATAGCAATCAGCCCCAGCATTTT
>TRBJ1-4|TRBV6-5|-|TRBD1
CASRPTGQANEKLFF
TGTGCCAGCAGGCCCACGGGACAGGCTAATGAAAAACTGTTTTTT
>TRBJ2-3|TRBV5-1|many|-
CASSLAAEGTQYF
TGCGCCAGCAGCTTGGCCGCTGAGGGGACGCAGTATTTT
>TRBJ2-1|TRBV7-6|many|-
CASSKTGAGEQFF
TGTGCCAGCAGTAAGACCGGAGCTGGTGAGCAGTTCTTC
>TRBJ2-2|TRBV7-8|few|-
CASSPPRGKLFF
TGTGCCAGCAGCCCCCCCCGGGGGAAGCTGTTTTTT
>TRBJ2-7|TRBV6-1|few|TRBD2
CASSELQWEGRAWEQYF
TGTGCCAGCAGTGAACTTCAATGGGAGGGGAGGGCCTGGGAGCAGTACTTC
>TRBJ2-1|TRBV11-2|-|-
CASSSHGDSYNEQFF
TGTGCCAGCAGCTCTCACGGGGACTCCTACAATGAGCAGTTCTTC
>TRBJ1-5|TRBV20-1|few|TRBD1
CSAGRQGDQPQHF
TGCAGTGCTGGACGACAGGGGGATCAGCCCCAGCATTTT
>TRBJ2-1|TRBV20-1|-|-
CSARDLGGWDEQFF
TGCAGTGCTAGAGATCTTGGGGGATGGGATGAGCAGTTCTTC
>TRBJ2-2|TRBV5-1|-|-
CASSLDMSMAGELFF
TGCGCCAGCAGCCTAGACATGAGCATGGCCGGGGAGCTGTTTTTT
>TRBJ2-7|TRBV3-1|few|-
CASSQDPGYSGYEQYF
TGTGCCAGCAGCCAAGATCCAGGGTATAGCGGCTACGAGCAGTACTTC
>TRBJ2-3|TRBV20-1|many|TRBD1
CSTNRGRDTDTQYF
TGCAGTACGAACAGGGGCAGGGACACAGATACGCAGTATTTT
>TRBJ1-1|TRBV10-3|few|-
CAISRGTHQGTEAFF
TGTGCCATCAGTCGTGGGACTCACCAGGGCACTGAAGCTTTCTTT
>TRBJ1-2|TRBV9|-|-
CASSVATAGWYGYTF
TGTGCCAGCAGCGTAGCTACGGCAGGGTGGTATGGCTACACCTTC
>TRBJ1-2|TRBV28|few|TRBD1
CASSGQGRTYGYTF
TGTGCCAGCAGTGGACAGGGGAGGACCTATGGCTACACCTTC
>TRBJ2-5|TRBV12-3/TRBV12-4|-|-
CASSLSGGKETQYF
TGTGCCAGCAGTTTATCTGGCGGGAAAGAGACCCAGTACTTC
>TRBJ2-6|TRBV10-2|-|-
CATTGLVSGANVLTF
TGCGCCACTACGGGATTGGTATCTGGGGCCAACGTCCTGACTTTC
>TRBJ2-7|TRBV5-1|-|TRBD2
CASSGTSGTYEQYF
TGCGCCAGCAGCGGGACTAGCGGAACCTACGAGCAGTACTTC
>TRBJ2-1|TRBV27|few|TRBD2
CASRQGLAGGPNEQFF
TGTGCCAGCAGGCAGGGACTAGCGGGGGGGCCGAATGAGCAGTTCTTC
>TRBJ1-2|TRBV28|few|-
CASSVIGGGVYGYTF
TGTGCCAGCAGTGTAATAGGCGGCGGGGTCTATGGCTACACCTTC
>TRBJ2-3|TRBV7-6|many|TRBD2
CASSVLAGGVTDTQYF
TGTGCCAGCAGCGTACTAGCGGGGGGAGTCACAGATACGCAGTATTTT
>TRBJ1-1|TRBV20-1|few|-
CSAREGSRNTEAFF
TGCAGTGCTAGAGAGGGGTCTCGGAACACTGAAGCTTTCTTT
>TRBJ2-5|TRBV12-3/TRBV12-4|many|TRBD2
CASSSSGGAGETQYF
TGTGCCAGCAGTTCTAGCGGGGGGGCCGGAGAGACCCAGTACTTC
>TRBJ2-3|TRBV5-1|few|-
CASSTGTARDTQYF
TGCGCCAGCAGCACCGGGACCGCGCGAGATACGCAGTATTTT
>TRBJ2-2|TRBV11-2|few|-
CASSTRPGNTGELFF
TGTGCCAGCAGCACTAGACCCGGGAACACCGGGGAGCTGTTTTTT
>TRBJ2-3|TRBV18|many|TRBD2
CASTGLAGTDTQYF
TGTGCCAGCACGGGACTAGCGGGGACAGATACGCAGTATTTT
>TRBJ2-4|TRBV12-5|-|TRBD1
CASATGQGDKNIQYF
TGTGCTAGTGCCACGGGACAGGGGGACAAAAACATTCAGTACTTC
>TRBJ1-2|TRBV29-1|-|-
CSGGDGGYTF
TGCTCCGGGGGGGATGGTGGCTACACCTTC
>TRBJ1-2|TRBV7-3|-|TRBD1
CASSEQGAQGYTF
TGTGCCAGCAGCGAACAGGGGGCGCAGGGCTACACCTTC
>TRBJ2-7|TRBV6-5|-|TRBD1
CASSDRTGALDEQYF
TGTGCCAGCAGTGACAGGACAGGCGCTTTGGACGAGCAGTACTTC
>TRBJ2-5|TRBV20-1|-|TRBD1
CSARGTGTSDF
TGCAGTGCTAGGGGGACAGGGACATCTGACTTC
>TRBJ2-3|TRBV2|-|TRBD2
CASSRGLAGNTDTQYF
TGTGCCAGCAGTCGAGGACTAGCGGGGAACACAGATACGCAGTATTTT
>TRBJ1-5|TRBV12-3/TRBV12-4|-|-
CASSFTGINSNQPQHF
TGTGCCAGCAGTTTCACAGGGATAAATAGCAATCAGCCCCAGCATTTT
>TRBJ1-4|TRBV5-1|-|-
CASSLPGGATNEKLFF
TGCGCCAGCAGCTTGCCGGGGGGTGCAACTAATGAAAAACTGTTTTTT
>TRBJ2-1|TRBV7-2|few|TRBD2
CASSLSGGATNRNEQFF
TGTGCCAGCAGCTTGAGCGGGGGGGCCACGAACCGGAATGAGCAGTTCTTC
>TRBJ1-6|TRBV7-6|-|-
CASSSIGSSYNSPLHF
TGTGCCAGCAGCTCGATAGGTAGCTCCTATAATTCACCCCTCCACTTT
>TRBJ1-5|TRBV6-5|few|-
CASSKRAGVSNQPQHF
TGTGCCAGCAGCAAACGGGCTGGGGTTAGCAATCAGCCCCAGCATTTT
>TRBJ2-3|TRBV7-2|few|TRBD1
CASSLAGQPTDTQYF
TGTGCCAGCAGCTTAGCGGGACAGCCCACAGATACGCAGTATTTT
>TRBJ2-1|TRBV5-1|-|-
CASSLTENEQFF
TGCGCCAGCAGCTTGACCGAGAATGAGCAGTTCTTC